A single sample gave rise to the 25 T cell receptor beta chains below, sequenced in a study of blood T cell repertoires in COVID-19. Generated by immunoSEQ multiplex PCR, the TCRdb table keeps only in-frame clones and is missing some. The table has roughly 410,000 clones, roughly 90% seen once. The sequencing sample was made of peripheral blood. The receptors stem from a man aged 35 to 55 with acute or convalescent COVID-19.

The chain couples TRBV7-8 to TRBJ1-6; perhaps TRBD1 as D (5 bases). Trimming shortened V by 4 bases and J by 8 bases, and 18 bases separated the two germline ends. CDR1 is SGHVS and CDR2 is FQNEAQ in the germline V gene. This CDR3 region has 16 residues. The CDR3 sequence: CASSSPIVGRDSPLHF. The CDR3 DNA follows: TGTGCCAGCAGCTCGCCCATAGTGGGGCGAGATTCACCCCTCCACTTT.

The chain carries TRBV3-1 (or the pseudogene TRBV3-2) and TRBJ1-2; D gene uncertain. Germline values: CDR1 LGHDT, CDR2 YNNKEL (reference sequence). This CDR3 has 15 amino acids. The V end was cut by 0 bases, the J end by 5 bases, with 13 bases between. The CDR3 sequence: CASSQEREKSYGYTF. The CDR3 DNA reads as TGTGCCAGCAGCCAAGAAAGGGAGAAGTCTTATGGCTACACCTTC.

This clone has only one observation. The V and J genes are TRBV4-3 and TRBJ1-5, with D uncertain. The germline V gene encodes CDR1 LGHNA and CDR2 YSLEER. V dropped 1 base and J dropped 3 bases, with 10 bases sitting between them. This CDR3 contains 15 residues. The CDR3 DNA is TGCGCCAGCAGCCAAGGAGTCAGCGCCAATCAGCCCCAGCATTTT. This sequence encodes CASSQGVSANQPQHF.

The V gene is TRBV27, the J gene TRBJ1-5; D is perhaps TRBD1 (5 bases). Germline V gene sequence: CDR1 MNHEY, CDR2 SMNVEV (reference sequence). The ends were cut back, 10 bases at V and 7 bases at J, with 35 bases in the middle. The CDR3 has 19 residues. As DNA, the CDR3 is TGTGCCATCAACCAGTGCTTCTGGGGGGGGACCCGAGAGGGGCAGCCCCAGCATTTT. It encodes CAINQCFWGGTREGQPQHF.

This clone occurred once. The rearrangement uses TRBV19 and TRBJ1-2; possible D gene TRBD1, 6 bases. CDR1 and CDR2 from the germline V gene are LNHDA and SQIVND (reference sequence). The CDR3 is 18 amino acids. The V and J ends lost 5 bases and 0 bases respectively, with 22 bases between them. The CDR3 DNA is TGTGCCAGTAGTTCCGACGGGCGCAGGGGCTTTCCTAACTATGGCTACACCTTC. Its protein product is CASSSDGRRGFPNYGYTF.

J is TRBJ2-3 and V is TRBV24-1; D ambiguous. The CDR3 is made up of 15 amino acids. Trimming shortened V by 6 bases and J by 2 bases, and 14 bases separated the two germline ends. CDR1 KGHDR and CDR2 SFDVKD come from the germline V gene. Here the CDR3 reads CATSTLRDSTDTQYF. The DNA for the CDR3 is TGTGCCACCAGTACCCTACGAGATTCCACAGATACGCAGTATTTT.

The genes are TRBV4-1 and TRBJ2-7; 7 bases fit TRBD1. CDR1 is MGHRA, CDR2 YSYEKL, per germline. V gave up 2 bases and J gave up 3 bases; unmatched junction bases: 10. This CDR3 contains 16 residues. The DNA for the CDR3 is TGCGCCAGCAGCCAACTCAGGGGGAAAGATTACTACGAGCAGTACTTC. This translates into CASSQLRGKDYYEQYF.

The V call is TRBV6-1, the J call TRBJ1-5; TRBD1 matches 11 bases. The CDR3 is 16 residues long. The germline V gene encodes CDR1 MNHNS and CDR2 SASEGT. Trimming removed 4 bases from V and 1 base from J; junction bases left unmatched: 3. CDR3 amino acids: CASSGRTGGSNQPQHF. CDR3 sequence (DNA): TGTGCCAGCAGTGGTAGGACAGGGGGCAGCAATCAGCCCCAGCATTTT.

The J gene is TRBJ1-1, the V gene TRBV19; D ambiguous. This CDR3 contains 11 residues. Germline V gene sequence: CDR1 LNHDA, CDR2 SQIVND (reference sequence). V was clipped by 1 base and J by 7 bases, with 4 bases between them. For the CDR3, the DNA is TGTGCCAGTAGTATAGGCGGTGAAGCTTTCTTT. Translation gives CASSIGGEAFF.

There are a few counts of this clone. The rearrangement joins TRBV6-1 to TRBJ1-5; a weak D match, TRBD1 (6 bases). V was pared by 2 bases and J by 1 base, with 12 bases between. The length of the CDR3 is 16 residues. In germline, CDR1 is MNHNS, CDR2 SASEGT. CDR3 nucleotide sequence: TGTGCCAGCAGTGAAACAACAGGGTTCAGCAATCAGCCCCAGCATTTT. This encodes CASSETTGFSNQPQHF.

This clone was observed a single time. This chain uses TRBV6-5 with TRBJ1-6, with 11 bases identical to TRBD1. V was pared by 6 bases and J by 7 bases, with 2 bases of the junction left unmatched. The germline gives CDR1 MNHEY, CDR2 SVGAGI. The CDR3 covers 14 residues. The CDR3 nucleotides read TGTGCCAGCAGCCGGGACAGGGGGAATTCACCCCTCCACTTT. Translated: CASSRDRGNSPLHF.

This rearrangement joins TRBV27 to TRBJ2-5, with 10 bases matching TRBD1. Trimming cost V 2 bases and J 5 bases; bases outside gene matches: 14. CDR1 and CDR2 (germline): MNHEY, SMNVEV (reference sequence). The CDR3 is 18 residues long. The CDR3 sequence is CASSLRPAPGQGLETQYF. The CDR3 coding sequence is TGTGCCAGCAGTTTAAGGCCTGCCCCGGGACAGGGGCTTGAGACCCAGTACTTC.

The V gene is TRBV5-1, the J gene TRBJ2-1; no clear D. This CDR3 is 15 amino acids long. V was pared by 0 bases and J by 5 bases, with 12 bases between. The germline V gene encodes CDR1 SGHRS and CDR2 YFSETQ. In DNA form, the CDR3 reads TGCGCCAGCAGCTTGGGGAACCTAGGAAACAATGAGCAGTTCTTC. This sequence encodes CASSLGNLGNNEQFF.

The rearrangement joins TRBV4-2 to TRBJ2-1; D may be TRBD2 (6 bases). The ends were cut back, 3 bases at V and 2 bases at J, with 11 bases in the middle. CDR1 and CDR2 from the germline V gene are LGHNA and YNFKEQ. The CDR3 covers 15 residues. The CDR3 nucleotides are TGTGCCAGCAGCCAGCGGGAAGGCACCTACAATGAGCAGTTCTTC. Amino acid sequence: CASSQREGTYNEQFF.

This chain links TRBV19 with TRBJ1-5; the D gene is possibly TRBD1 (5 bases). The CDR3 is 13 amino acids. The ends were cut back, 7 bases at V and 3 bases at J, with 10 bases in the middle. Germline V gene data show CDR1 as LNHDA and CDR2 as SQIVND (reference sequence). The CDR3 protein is CASTTVTNQPQHF. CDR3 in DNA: TGTGCCAGTACGACAGTGACCAATCAGCCCCAGCATTTT.

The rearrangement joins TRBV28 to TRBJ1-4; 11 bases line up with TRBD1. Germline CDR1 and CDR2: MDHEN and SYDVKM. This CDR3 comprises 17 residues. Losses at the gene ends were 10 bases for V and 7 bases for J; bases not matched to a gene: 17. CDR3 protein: CATQLGQGATGSEKLFF. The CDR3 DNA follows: TGTGCCACCCAACTCGGACAGGGGGCGACGGGATCTGAAAAACTGTTTTTT.

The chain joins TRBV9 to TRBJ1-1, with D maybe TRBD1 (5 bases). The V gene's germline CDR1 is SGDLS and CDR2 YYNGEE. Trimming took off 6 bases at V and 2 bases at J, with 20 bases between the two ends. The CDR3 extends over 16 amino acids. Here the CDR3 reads CASTGGRGGINTEAFF. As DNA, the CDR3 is TGTGCCAGCACCGGCGGCCGGGGGGGGATAAACACTGAAGCTTTCTTT.

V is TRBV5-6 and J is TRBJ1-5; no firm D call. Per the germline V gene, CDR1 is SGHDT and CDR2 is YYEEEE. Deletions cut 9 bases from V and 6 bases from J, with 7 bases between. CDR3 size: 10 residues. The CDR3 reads CANLSQPQHF. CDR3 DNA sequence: TGTGCCAACCTTAGTCAGCCCCAGCATTTT.

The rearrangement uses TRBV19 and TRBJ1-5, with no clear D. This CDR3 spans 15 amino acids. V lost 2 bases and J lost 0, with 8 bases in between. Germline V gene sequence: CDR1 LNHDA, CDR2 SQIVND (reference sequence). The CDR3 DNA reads TGTGCCAGTAGTATAACGGGAGATAGCAATCAGCCCCAGCATTTT. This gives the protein CASSITGDSNQPQHF. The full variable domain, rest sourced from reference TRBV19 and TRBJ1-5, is DGGITQSPKYLFRKEGQNVTLSCEQNLNHDAMYWYRQDPGQGLRLIYYSQIVNDFQKGDIAEGYSVSREKKESFPLTVTSAQKNPTAFYLCASSITGDSNQPQHFGDGTRLSIL.

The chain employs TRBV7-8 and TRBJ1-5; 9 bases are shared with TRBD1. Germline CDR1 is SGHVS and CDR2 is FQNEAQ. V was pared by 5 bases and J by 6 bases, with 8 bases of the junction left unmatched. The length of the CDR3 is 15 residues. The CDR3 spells CASSAGQGEVQPQHF. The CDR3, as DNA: TGTGCCAGCAGCGCGGGACAGGGCGAGGTTCAGCCCCAGCATTTT.

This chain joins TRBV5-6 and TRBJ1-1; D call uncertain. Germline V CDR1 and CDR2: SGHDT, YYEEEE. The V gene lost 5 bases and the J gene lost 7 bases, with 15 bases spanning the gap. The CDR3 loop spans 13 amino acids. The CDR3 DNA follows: TGTGCCAGCAGTTACGCCCATCGGGTTGAAGCTTTCTTT. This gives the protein CASSYAHRVEAFF.

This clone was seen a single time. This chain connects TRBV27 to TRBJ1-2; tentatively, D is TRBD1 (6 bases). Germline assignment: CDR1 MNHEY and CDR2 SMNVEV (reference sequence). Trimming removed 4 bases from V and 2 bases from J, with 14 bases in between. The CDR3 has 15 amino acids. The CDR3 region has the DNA TGTGCCAGCAGTTCCTCGACAGGAGTAAACTATGGCTACACCTTC. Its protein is CASSSSTGVNYGYTF.

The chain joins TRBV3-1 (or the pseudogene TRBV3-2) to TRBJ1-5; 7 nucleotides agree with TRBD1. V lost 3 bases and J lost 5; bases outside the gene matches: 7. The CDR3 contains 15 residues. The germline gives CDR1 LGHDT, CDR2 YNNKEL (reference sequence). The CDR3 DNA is TGTGCCAGCAGCCATGGAGGGACAGACGATCAGCCCCAGCATTTT. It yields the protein CASSHGGTDDQPQHF.

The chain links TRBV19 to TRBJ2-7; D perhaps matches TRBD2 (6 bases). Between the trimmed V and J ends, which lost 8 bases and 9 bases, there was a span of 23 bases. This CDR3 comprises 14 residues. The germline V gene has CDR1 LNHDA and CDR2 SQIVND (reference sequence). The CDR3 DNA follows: TGTGCCAGTCGTACCGGGACTCTTAAACGGGGGCAGTACTTC. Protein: CASRTGTLKRGQYF.

The chain's CDR3 is CASSRGNSPLHF. CDR3 in DNA: TGTGCCAGCAGTCGGGGAAATTCACCCCTCCACTTT. The V and J genes are TRBV6-5 and TRBJ1-6; D remains ambiguous. Germline CDR1 MNHEY, CDR2 SVGAGI. V gave up 5 bases and J gave up 7 bases, with 6 bases separating them. This CDR3 is 12 amino acids long.